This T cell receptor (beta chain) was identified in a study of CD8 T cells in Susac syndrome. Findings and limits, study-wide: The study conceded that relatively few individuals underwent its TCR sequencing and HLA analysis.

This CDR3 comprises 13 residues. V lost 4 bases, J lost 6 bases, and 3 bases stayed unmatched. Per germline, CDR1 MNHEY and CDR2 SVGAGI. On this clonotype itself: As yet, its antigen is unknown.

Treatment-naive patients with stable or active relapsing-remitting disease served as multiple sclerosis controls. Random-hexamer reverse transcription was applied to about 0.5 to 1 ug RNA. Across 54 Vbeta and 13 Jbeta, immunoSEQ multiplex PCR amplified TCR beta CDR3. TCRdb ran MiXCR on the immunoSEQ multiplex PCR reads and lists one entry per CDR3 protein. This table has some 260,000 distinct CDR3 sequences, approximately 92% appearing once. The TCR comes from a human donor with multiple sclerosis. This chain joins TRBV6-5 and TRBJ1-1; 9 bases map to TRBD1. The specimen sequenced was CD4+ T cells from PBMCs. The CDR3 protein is CASSSDRGAEAFF. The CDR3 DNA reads TGTGCCAGCAGTTCGGACAGGGGAGCTGAAGCTTTCTTT.